The 30 T cell receptor beta chains reported below all come from one sample, sequenced in a study of glioma-infiltrating T cells after dendritic cell vaccination. The method was immunoSEQ multiplex PCR; TCRdb's version includes in-frame clones alone and lacks a portion of them. The sample contains fewer than 110,000 clones, about four fifths of which appear only once. The material sequenced was blood, taken before dendritic cell vaccination. The receptors were gathered from a human donor with glioblastoma.

In DNA form, the CDR3 reads TGTGCCAGCAGCGTAGAACAGGAAGGGGTCCCCGGAGAGACCCAGTACTTC. Its translation is CASSVEQEGVPGETQYF. V and J are TRBV9 and TRBJ2-5; perhaps TRBD1 as D (5 bases). The CDR3 is 17 amino acids. The ends were cut back, 0 bases at V and 4 bases at J, with 19 bases in the middle. The V gene's germline CDR1 is SGDLS and CDR2 YYNGEE.

This chain's CDR3 is CASSHSGEGGELFF. The CDR3 nucleotides read TGTGCCAGCAGCCATAGCGGGGAAGGCGGGGAGCTGTTTTTT. V and J are TRBV16 and TRBJ2-2; 8 bases fit TRBD2. CDR3 size: 14 residues. Germline assignment: CDR1 KGHSY and CDR2 FQNENV. V lost 3 bases, J lost 7 bases, and 4 bases stayed unmatched.

This sequence joins TRBV5-1 and TRBJ2-5, with a tentative D call TRBD2 (5 bases). V was clipped by 4 bases and J by 6 bases, with 13 bases between them. CDR3 size: 13 residues. CDR1 and CDR2 from the germline V gene are SGHRS and YFSETQ. The CDR3 nucleotides read TGCGCCAGCAGCGAGCCCGGAGGACAGACCCAGTACTTC. Protein: CASSEPGGQTQYF.

Only one count was recorded for this clone. The chain has TRBV15 and TRBJ1-3; 7 bases map to TRBD1. Germline trimming cut 0 bases from V and 2 bases from J; bases unmatched to any gene: 7. The CDR3 spans 17 residues. Per germline, CDR1 LNHNV and CDR2 YYDKDF (reference sequence). The CDR3 region has the DNA TGTGCCACCAGCAGAGACTCAACAGGGGAGGCTGGAAACACCATATATTTT. It encodes CATSRDSTGEAGNTIYF.

This clone came up once. The chain carries TRBV6-5 and TRBJ2-3; 9 bases are a match to TRBD1. Germline V CDR1 and CDR2: MNHEY, SVGAGI. The length of the CDR3 is 14 residues. The trim removed 5 bases at V and 7 bases at J, leaving 7 bases unmatched. The CDR3 DNA follows: TGTGCCAGCAGTACAGGGGGCCCAGGATATACGCAGTATTTT. Translated: CASSTGGPGYTQYF.

The CDR3 sequence: CASSGDRRDTGELFF. CDR3 nucleotides: TGTGCCAGTAGTGGAGACAGACGGGACACCGGGGAGCTGTTTTTT. The chain couples TRBV19 to TRBJ2-2; perhaps TRBD1 as D (5 bases). Trimming took 5 bases from V and 3 from J, leaving 13 bases between them. The CDR3 runs 15 residues. Germline-derived CDR1 and CDR2 are LNHDA and SQIVND (reference sequence).

This chain links TRBV6-6 with TRBJ2-5; 9 bases are shared with TRBD1. The CDR3 covers 15 residues. The germline V gene has CDR1 MNHNY and CDR2 SVGAGI (reference sequence). Losses at the gene ends were 6 bases for V and 2 bases for J; bases not matched to a gene: 7. The CDR3 nucleotides are TGTGCCAGCAGAGATCCGGGACAGGGACAAGAGACCCAGTACTTC. It encodes CASRDPGQGQETQYF.

V usage is TRBV4-1 and J usage is TRBJ1-1; TRBD1 might be the D (6 bases). CDR3 length equals 15 residues. V was trimmed by 4 bases and J by 5 bases, leaving 17 bases between them. CDR1 and CDR2 (germline): MGHRA, YSYEKL. The CDR3 region is CASSPGGQTGTEAFF. The CDR3 DNA reads as TGCGCCAGCAGCCCGGGGGGCCAAACGGGGACTGAAGCTTTCTTT.

The chain uses TRBV5-1 and TRBJ1-2; weak D call: TRBD1 (6 bases). Deletions cut 0 bases from V and 4 bases from J, with 10 bases between. This CDR3 spans 14 amino acids. Germline values: CDR1 SGHRS, CDR2 YFSETQ. The DNA of the CDR3 is TGCGCCAGCAGCTTGGATGGGGGCATCTATGGCTACACCTTC. The encoded protein is CASSLDGGIYGYTF.

The CDR3 DNA reads TGTGCCAGCAGCTTAGGCCTCGATCTAGCTAGCACAGATACGCAGTATTTT. It encodes CASSLGLDLASTDTQYF. The chain employs TRBV11-3 and TRBJ2-3, with D perhaps matching TRBD2 (5 bases). The CDR3 totals 17 residues. Deletions cut 1 base from V and 0 bases from J, with 14 bases between. Germline CDR1 and CDR2: SGHNT and YENEEA.

The count of this clone is one. The chain carries TRBV5-4 and TRBJ1-1; D ambiguous. The germline V and J ends were trimmed by 4 bases and 0 bases, with 16 bases remaining between them. CDR1 SGHNT and CDR2 YYREEE come from the germline V gene (reference sequence). The CDR3 is made up of 16 amino acids. The CDR3 DNA sequence: TGTGCCAGCAGCGAATTAACGACAAGCATGAACACTGAAGCTTTCTTT. This translates into CASSELTTSMNTEAFF.

This chain links TRBV5-1 with TRBJ1-6; 7 nucleotides agree with TRBD1. V lost 4 bases to trimming and J lost 8 bases; unmatched junction nucleotides: 9. Germline loops: CDR1 SGHRS, CDR2 YFSETQ. The CDR3 extends over 15 amino acids. CDR3 DNA: TGCGCCAGCAGCCCGACGGGGACAGAAGATTCACCCCTCCACTTT. This encodes CASSPTGTEDSPLHF.

The V call is TRBV6-5, the J call TRBJ1-5; D possibly corresponds to TRBD1 (5 bases). Germline lookup yields CDR1 MNHEY and CDR2 SVGAGI. Deletions cut 8 bases from V and 5 bases from J, with 16 bases between. The CDR3 has 14 amino acids. CDR3 nucleotides: TGTGCCAGCTCGGCGGGGCAGGCGGATCAGCCCCAGCATTTT. Amino acids: CASSAGQADQPQHF.

This clone was detected only once. The rearrangement joins TRBV5-6 to TRBJ2-1, with 10 bases that match TRBD2. The CDR3 sequence is 15 residues long. V lost 1 base to trimming and J lost 8 bases; unmatched junction nucleotides: 6. Germline V gives CDR1 SGHDT, CDR2 YYEEEE. The CDR3 here is CASSLRSGGADEQFF. CDR3 DNA: TGTGCCAGCAGCTTGAGAAGCGGGGGGGCGGATGAGCAGTTCTTC.

The chain links TRBV19 to TRBJ2-5; 9 nucleotides agree with TRBD1. V dropped 4 bases and J dropped 6; count of bases not matched to a gene: 6. This CDR3 region has 14 residues. The germline V gene encodes CDR1 LNHDA and CDR2 SQIVND (reference sequence). The CDR3, as DNA: TGTGCCAGTAGTAGGTCGGACAGGGGAAAGACCCAGTACTTC. This codes for CASSRSDRGKTQYF. Supplemented by reference TRBV19 and TRBJ2-5, the full variable domain reads DGGITQSPKYLFRKEGQNVTLSCEQNLNHDAMYWYRQDPGQGLRLIYYSQIVNDFQKGDIAEGYSVSREKKESFPLTVTSAQKNPTAFYLCASSRSDRGKTQYFGPGTRLLVL.

The V gene is TRBV30, the J gene TRBJ2-5; D not certain. V gave up 2 bases and J gave up 5 bases, with 6 bases separating them. In germline, CDR1 is GTSNPN, CDR2 SVGIG (reference sequence). This CDR3 contains 11 residues. The CDR3 reads CAWSPRETQYF. The DNA for the CDR3 is TGTGCCTGGAGTCCACGGGAGACCCAGTACTTC.

V and J are TRBV6-5 and TRBJ1-2; TRBD1 is a possible D gene (6 bases). Germline V gene data show CDR1 as MNHEY and CDR2 as SVGAGI. V dropped 5 bases and J dropped 6 bases, with 16 bases sitting between them. The CDR3 length is 14 residues. The CDR3 protein is CASSKSQGVDGYTF. The CDR3 DNA sequence: TGTGCCAGCAGTAAATCACAGGGTGTAGATGGCTACACCTTC.

The genes are TRBV7-8 and TRBJ2-7; TRBD2 might be the D (5 bases). CDR1 and CDR2 from the germline V gene are SGHVS and FQNEAQ. The CDR3 loop spans 13 amino acids. The V end was cut by 4 bases, the J end by 2 bases, with 9 bases between. Here the CDR3 reads CASSSSGTYEQYF. In nucleotides, the CDR3 is TGTGCCAGCAGCTCCTCCGGGACCTACGAGCAGTACTTC. The full variable domain, in which reference TRBV7-8 and TRBJ2-7 provide the parts outside the CDR3, is GAGVSQSPRYKVAKRGQDVALRCDPISGHVSLFWYQQALGQGPEFLTYFQNEAQLDKSGLPSDRFFAERPEGSVSTLKIQRTQQEDSAVYLCASSSSGTYEQYFGPGTRLTVT.

The rearrangement links TRBV4-1 to TRBJ2-5; TRBD2 matches at 9 bases. The better agreement between TRBJ2-7 and the DNA end casts doubt on the J call. Germline CDR1 and CDR2: MGHRA and YSYEKL. The CDR3 consists of 16 residues. The CDR3 nucleotides are TGCGCCAGCAGCCAATTTAGCGGGGGCGTTTTCTACGAGCAGTACTTC. It encodes CASSQFSGGVFYEQYF.

The V and J genes are TRBV5-4 and TRBJ1-2; the match to TRBD1 covers 9 bases. The CDR3 loop spans 14 amino acids. In germline, CDR1 is SGHNT, CDR2 YYREEE (reference sequence). V was clipped by 4 bases and J by 5 bases; unmatched bases: 6. CDR3 loop: CASSAGTGLYGYTF. CDR3 coding DNA: TGTGCCAGCAGCGCCGGGACAGGGCTTTATGGCTACACCTTC.

The rearrangement links TRBV4-1 to TRBJ1-3; maybe TRBD1 (5 bases). This CDR3 comprises 17 residues. Germline V gives CDR1 MGHRA, CDR2 YSYEKL. Trimming stripped 8 bases from V and 0 bases from J, with 20 bases between. CDR3 region: CASRYITGEASGNTIYF. CDR3 in DNA: TGCGCCAGCCGATATATTACAGGAGAGGCCTCTGGAAACACCATATATTTT.

The V and J genes are TRBV7-9 and TRBJ1-1; weak D call: TRBD1 (6 bases). Germline V gives CDR1 SEHNR, CDR2 FQNEAQ (reference sequence). Trimming removed 7 bases at V and 2 bases at J, with 17 bases between. The CDR3 covers 15 residues. The CDR3 DNA is TGTGCCAGCAAGGTAACGGACAGCTATAACACTGAAGCTTTCTTT. Its translation is CASKVTDSYNTEAFF.

The chain links TRBV4-1 to TRBJ2-5; TRBD1 agrees at 7 bases. The CDR3 contains 14 residues. J lost 2 bases, V lost 3 bases, and 3 bases had no gene match. Germline CDR1 reads MGHRA; CDR2 reads YSYEKL. The CDR3: CASSHVGQQETQYF. In DNA, the CDR3 is TGCGCCAGCAGCCATGTGGGACAGCAAGAGACCCAGTACTTC.

V and J are TRBV27 and TRBJ1-1, with 7 bases matching TRBD1. The CDR3 contains 15 residues. Germline V gene data show CDR1 as MNHEY and CDR2 as SMNVEV (reference sequence). Trimming at V came to 6 bases and at J to 0 bases, leaving 7 bases not matched to a gene. The CDR3 DNA reads TGTGCCAGCAGGCCGACAGGGTCCATGAACACTGAAGCTTTCTTT. Translating it yields CASRPTGSMNTEAFF.

This chain connects TRBV11-2 to TRBJ1-3; 7 bases line up with TRBD1. CDR1 and CDR2 from the germline V gene are SGHAT and FQNNGV. The CDR3 is 17 residues long. The V gene end was trimmed by 4 bases and the J gene end by 0 bases; junction bases not matched to a gene: 9. In DNA form, the CDR3 reads TGTGCCAGCAGCTCCATAGGGGGCCGCCGCTCTGGAAACACCATATATTTT. Translation: CASSSIGGRRSGNTIYF.

The V gene is TRBV15, the J gene TRBJ2-3, with a weak D call TRBD2 (5 bases). Looked up from germline, CDR1 is LNHNV and CDR2 is YYDKDF (reference sequence). This CDR3 has 17 residues. V lost 3 bases and J lost 0, with 16 bases in between. The CDR3 loop is CATSRRTGAASTDTQYF. In DNA, the CDR3 is TGTGCCACCAGCAGGCGGACTGGAGCGGCTAGCACAGATACGCAGTATTTT.

J is TRBJ1-2 and V is TRBV19, with a weak D call TRBD1 (6 bases). Trimming stripped 1 base from V and 7 bases from J, with 7 bases between. In germline, CDR1 is LNHDA, CDR2 SQIVND (reference sequence). The CDR3 has 12 residues. The CDR3 DNA sequence: TGTGCCAGTAGTATAGGAGGGGGTGGCTACACCTTC. It is translated as CASSIGGGGYTF.

The V and J genes are TRBV29-1 and TRBJ1-3, with 7 positions matching TRBD1. The J segment lost 0 bases and the V segment lost 7 bases, leaving 6 bases of the junction unmatched. The CDR3 is 14 residues long. Germline V CDR1 and CDR2: SQVTM, ANQGSEA. As DNA, the CDR3 is TGCAGCGCAGGGACAGCGCTCTCTGGAAACACCATATATTTT. This encodes CSAGTALSGNTIYF.

The chain recombines TRBV7-3 with TRBJ2-1; weak D call: TRBD2 (5 bases). The CDR3 consists of 19 residues. V lost 4 bases, J lost 8 bases, and 30 bases lay in between. CDR1 and CDR2 (germline): SGHTA, FQGTGA. CDR3 bases: TGTGCCAGCAGCTCCCCAACCCCTCTACGGCGGGCCTACCCGGATGAGCAGTTCTTC. Amino acid sequence: CASSSPTPLRRAYPDEQFF.

The chain joins TRBV4-2 to TRBJ1-6, with TRBD1 identical over 8 bases. CDR1 and CDR2 from the germline V gene are LGHNA and YNFKEQ. Unmatched junction bases numbered 12, after V lost 0 bases and J lost 8 bases. This CDR3 comprises 18 residues. This CDR3 is CASSQDPSGQGSHSPLHF. CDR3 coding DNA: TGTGCCAGCAGCCAAGATCCAAGCGGACAGGGCTCCCATTCACCCCTCCACTTT.